Sequencing of this TCR beta chain was carried out in a study of cytomegalovirus exposure and HLA in healthy donors. Across the whole study: Earlier, approximately 110 million unique TCR beta sequences were recovered from approximately 180 million T cells by an analysis. Counted in an early data release were approximately 85 million unique TCRs from HLA-typed donors. General study points: Under in vitro conditions, three CMV-associated chains were confirmed as specific for CMV antigens. Later analysis demonstrated an association between a missense DCLRE1C variant and TCR beta V- and J-gene trimming.

In germline, CDR1 is SGHDT, CDR2 YYEEEE. CDR3 size: 14 residues. V was clipped by 1 base and J by 3 bases, with 11 bases between them. As to this clone: No antigen is known for it.

13 Jbeta primers and 60 Vbeta primers were used for the PCR. Method: immunoSEQ multiplex PCR; TCRdb's copy keeps in-frame clones and lacks some. The sample comprises about 130,000 clones, 77% of which are singletons, and more than 4% rests with the top ten. The genes are TRBV5-6 and TRBJ2-7, with D possibly matching TRBD2 (5 bases). This clonotype was obtained from a male donor in good health and CMV-seropositive. Material: PBMCs. CDR3: CASSLNPLDYEQYF. CDR3 nucleotide sequence: TGTGCCAGCAGCTTGAACCCACTAGACTACGAGCAGTACTTC.